Sequencing of this TCR beta chain was carried out in a study of preoperative IRX-2 immunotherapy in early breast cancer. Stated treatment: preoperative locoregional IRX-2 cytokine immunotherapy. Patients received preoperative, locoregional IRX-2 cytokine immunotherapy in a phase Ib study. Produced via immunoSEQ multiplex PCR; TCRdb's table is partial and in-frame only. This table holds more than 20,000 clones, 80% to 90% found once. This CDR3 has 13 residues. Trimming shortened V by 3 bases and J by 3 bases, and 8 bases separated the two germline ends. CDR1 and CDR2 (germline): LNHDA, SQIVND (reference sequence).

This clonotype was sampled from a human donor with breast cancer. Sequencing used lymph node tissue, obtained after IRX-2 immunotherapy. The rearrangement links TRBV19 to TRBJ1-1; D is unresolved. Here the CDR3 DNA reads TGTGCCAGTAGTATTGGTGTTTACACTGAAGCTTTCTTT. This gives the protein CASSIGVYTEAFF.